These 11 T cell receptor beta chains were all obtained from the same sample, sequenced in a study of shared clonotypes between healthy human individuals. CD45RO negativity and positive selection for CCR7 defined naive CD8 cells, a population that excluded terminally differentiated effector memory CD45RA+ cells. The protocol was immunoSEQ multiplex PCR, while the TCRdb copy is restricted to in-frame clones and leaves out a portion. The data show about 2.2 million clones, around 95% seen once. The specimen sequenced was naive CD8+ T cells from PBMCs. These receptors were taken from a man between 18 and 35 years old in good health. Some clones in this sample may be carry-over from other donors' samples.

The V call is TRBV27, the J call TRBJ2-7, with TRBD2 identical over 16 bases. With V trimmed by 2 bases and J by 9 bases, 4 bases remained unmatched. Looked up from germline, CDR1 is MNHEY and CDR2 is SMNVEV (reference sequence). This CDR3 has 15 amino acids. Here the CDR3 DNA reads TGTGCCAGCAGTTTAGGGACTAGCGGGAGGGAAGGGCAGTACTTC. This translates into CASSLGTSGREGQYF.

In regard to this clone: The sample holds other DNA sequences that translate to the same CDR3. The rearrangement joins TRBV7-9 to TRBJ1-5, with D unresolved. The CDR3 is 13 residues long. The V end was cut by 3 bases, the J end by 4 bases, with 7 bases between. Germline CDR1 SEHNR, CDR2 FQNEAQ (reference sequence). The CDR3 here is CASSLVGNQPQHF. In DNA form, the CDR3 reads TGTGCCAGCAGCTTGGTAGGGAATCAGCCCCAGCATTTT.

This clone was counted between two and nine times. For the CDR3, the DNA is TGTGCCAGCAGCTTCTCTGGGGGGTCCATATATTTT. Its translation: CASSFSGGSIYF. The rearrangement links TRBV7-9 to TRBJ1-3, with D tentatively TRBD1 (5 bases). The germline V gene has CDR1 SEHNR and CDR2 FQNEAQ (reference sequence). The germline V and J ends were trimmed by 3 bases and 11 bases, with 11 bases remaining between them. The CDR3 contains 12 residues. Looking up the rest from reference TRBV7-9 and TRBJ1-3 gives the full variable domain: DTGVSQNPRHKITKRGQNVTFRCDPISEHNRLYWYRQTLGQGPEFLTYFQNEAQLEKSRLLSDRFSAERPKGSFSTLEIQRTEQGDSAMYLCASSFSGGSIYFGEGSWLTVV.

The CDR3 region is CASSGGQENEKLFF. CDR3 DNA sequence: TGTGCCAGCAGTGGGGGACAGGAAAATGAAAAACTGTTTTTT. The V call is TRBV9, the J call TRBJ1-4, with 8 bases aligning to TRBD1. V lost 5 bases to trimming and J lost 5 bases; unmatched junction nucleotides: 5. Germline assignment: CDR1 SGDLS and CDR2 YYNGEE. CDR3 length equals 14 residues.

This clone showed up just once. CDR3 region: CASSRSGVGPGELFF. In DNA, the CDR3 is TGTGCCAGCAGCCGAAGCGGGGTGGGCCCCGGGGAGCTGTTTTTT. The rearrangement joins TRBV5-4 to TRBJ2-2, with 7 bases aligning to TRBD2. J was trimmed by 6 bases and V by 4 bases; bases with no gene match: 9. Per germline, CDR1 SGHNT and CDR2 YYREEE (reference sequence). The CDR3 is made up of 15 amino acids.

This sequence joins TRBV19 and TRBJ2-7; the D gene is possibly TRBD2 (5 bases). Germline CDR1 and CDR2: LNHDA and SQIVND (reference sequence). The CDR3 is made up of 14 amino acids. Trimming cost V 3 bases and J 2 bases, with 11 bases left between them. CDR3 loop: CASSMGWGAYEQYF. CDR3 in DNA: TGTGCCAGTAGTATGGGATGGGGAGCCTACGAGCAGTACTTC.

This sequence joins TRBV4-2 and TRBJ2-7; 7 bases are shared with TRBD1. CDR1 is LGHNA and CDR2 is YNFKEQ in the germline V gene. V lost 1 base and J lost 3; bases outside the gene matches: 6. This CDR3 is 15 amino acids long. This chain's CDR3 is CASSQAEDRNYEQYF. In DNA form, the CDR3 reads TGTGCCAGCAGCCAAGCAGAGGACAGGAACTACGAGCAGTACTTC.

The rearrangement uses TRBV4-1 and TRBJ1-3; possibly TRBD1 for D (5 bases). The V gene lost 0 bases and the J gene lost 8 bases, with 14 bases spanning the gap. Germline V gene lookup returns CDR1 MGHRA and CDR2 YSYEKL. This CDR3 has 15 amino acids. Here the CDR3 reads CASSQEVGTRDTIYF. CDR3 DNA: TGCGCCAGCAGCCAAGAGGTGGGGACGAGGGACACCATATATTTT.

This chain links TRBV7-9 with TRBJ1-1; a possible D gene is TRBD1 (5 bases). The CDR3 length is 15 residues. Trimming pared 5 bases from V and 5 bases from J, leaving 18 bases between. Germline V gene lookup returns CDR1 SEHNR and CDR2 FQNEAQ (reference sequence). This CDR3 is CASSLGRARYTEAFF. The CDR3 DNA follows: TGTGCCAGCAGCCTCGGCAGGGCGCGATATACTGAAGCTTTCTTT.

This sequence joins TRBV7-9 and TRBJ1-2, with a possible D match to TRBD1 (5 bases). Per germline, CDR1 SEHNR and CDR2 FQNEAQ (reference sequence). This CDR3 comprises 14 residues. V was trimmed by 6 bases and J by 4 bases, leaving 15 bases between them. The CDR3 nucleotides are TGTGCCAGCAGTCGTCCCGGGACGGGCTATGGCTACACCTTC. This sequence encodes CASSRPGTGYGYTF.

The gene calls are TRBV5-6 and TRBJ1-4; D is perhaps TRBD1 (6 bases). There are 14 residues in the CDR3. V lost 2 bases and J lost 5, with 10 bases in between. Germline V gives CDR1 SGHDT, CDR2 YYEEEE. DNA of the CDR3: TGTGCCAGCAGCTTCGCAGGGGTGAATGAAAAACTGTTTTTT. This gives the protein CASSFAGVNEKLFF.